Listed here are 20 T cell receptor beta chains from one sample, sequenced in a study of T cell repertoires in cytomegalovirus infection. No antigen has been assigned to these receptors. TCRdb re-called the reads with MiXCR, one entry per CDR3 protein. The sample has approximately 990,000 distinct CDR3 sequences; less than 40% are singletons. Specimen: cultured CD8+ T cells from PBMCs, collected from culture after CMV antigen stimulation. These receptors all come from a human donor in good health (CMV status not recorded). Some clones in this sample may be carry-over from other donors' samples.

This clonotype showed up just a few times. As DNA, the CDR3 is TGTGCCAGCTCCCACCGATCTTATTACGAGCAGTACGTC. It codes for CASSHRSYYEQYV. V and J are TRBV6-2 or TRBV6-3 and TRBJ2-7; D gene uncertain. This CDR3 contains 13 residues. Germline CDR1 and CDR2: MNHEY and SVGEGT. V was cut by 8 bases and J by 4 bases, with 15 bases left in between.

The gene calls are TRBV10-3 and TRBJ2-3, with 11 nucleotides matching TRBD2. The J segment lost 4 bases and the V segment lost 5 bases, leaving 8 bases of the junction unmatched. Germline lookup yields CDR1 ENHRY and CDR2 SYGVKD. The CDR3 loop spans 16 amino acids. Written as DNA, the CDR3 is TGTGCCATCAGTTCCCCTTTAGCGGGGGGGCCAGATACGCAGTATTTT. Translation gives CAISSPLAGGPDTQYF.

In this sample, this clonotype turned up a few times. Here the CDR3 reads CASRLIKQGAVHGYTF. The DNA for the CDR3 is TGTGCCAGCAGATTGATAAAACAGGGGGCTGTCCATGGCTACACCTTC. This rearrangement joins TRBV6-5 to TRBJ1-2; 9 nucleotides line up with TRBD1. The CDR3 contains 16 residues. The V gene's germline CDR1 is MNHEY and CDR2 SVGAGI. The V segment lost 6 bases and the J segment 6 bases; nucleotides outside the gene matches: 14.

This clonotype was seen only a few times. This chain links TRBV6-6 with TRBJ2-5; no firm D call. Germline V gives CDR1 MNHNY, CDR2 SVGAGI (reference sequence). V lost 0 bases and J 1 base, leaving 9 bases between the germline ends. The CDR3 length is 15 residues. The CDR3: CASSYSRHIQETQYF. The CDR3 DNA follows: TGTGCCAGCAGTTACTCGAGACACATCCAAGAGACCCAGTACTTC.

V gene TRBV7-4 combines with J gene TRBJ1-6; D is perhaps TRBD1 (5 bases). CDR3 length equals 15 residues. Per germline, CDR1 SGHVT and CDR2 SQSDAQ. V lost 6 bases to trimming and J lost 3 bases, with 12 bases between them. The CDR3: CASRSPGGYNSPLHF. CDR3 sequence (DNA): TGTGCCAGCAGGTCCCCCGGGGGCTATAATTCACCCCTCCACTTT.

This clonotype was seen a few times. This chain uses TRBV7-9 with TRBJ2-7; TRBD1 might be the D (6 bases). Germline V gene sequence: CDR1 SEHNR, CDR2 FQNEAQ (reference sequence). Trimming took off 8 bases at V and 3 bases at J, with 20 bases between the two ends. The CDR3 loop spans 15 amino acids. Here the CDR3 DNA reads TGTGCCAGCTCTACTGGCCCACAGGGCGACTACGAGCAGTACTTC. Its protein is CASSTGPQGDYEQYF.

This clonotype was found a few times. Relative to the germline gene, one junction end is altered; a read error may explain this. The CDR3 bases are TGTGCTAGCAGCTACAGAAAAACGGATACGCAGTATTTT. Encoded protein: CASSYRKTDTQYF. V gene TRBV7-7 combines with J gene TRBJ2-3; D is undetermined. Germline V gene lookup returns CDR1 SSHAT and CDR2 FNYEAQ (reference sequence). The CDR3 is made up of 13 amino acids.

The V and J genes are TRBV6-2 or TRBV6-3 and TRBJ1-4, with TRBD1 as a possible D gene (5 bases). Germline lookup yields CDR1 MNHEY and CDR2 SVGEGT. The CDR3 sequence is 15 residues long. V dropped 5 bases and J dropped 7 bases, with 17 bases sitting between them. CDR3 protein: CASSRRWRGGEKLFF. The CDR3 nucleotides are TGTGCCAGCAGTCGACGGTGGAGGGGAGGTGAAAAACTGTTTTTT.

The CDR3 DNA reads as TGTGCCAGCAGTGAAGGGGGACAGTTAGGTGAAGCTTTCTTT. Residues: CASSEGGQLGEAFF. This sequence joins TRBV6-1 and TRBJ1-1, with 7 bases lining up with TRBD1. This CDR3 is 14 amino acids long. Germline CDR1 reads MNHNS; CDR2 reads SASEGT. The J segment lost 7 bases and the V segment lost 1 base, leaving 6 bases of the junction unmatched.

Only a few counts were recorded for this clonotype. V usage is TRBV27 and J usage is TRBJ2-2; TRBD1 matches at 8 bases. CDR3 length: 16 amino acids. The V segment lost 6 bases and the J segment 5 bases; nucleotides outside the gene matches: 11. The germline V gene has CDR1 MNHEY and CDR2 SMNVEV (reference sequence). In DNA form, the CDR3 reads TGTGCCAGCAGACCCCTTTGGGACAGGATAACCGGGGAGCTGTTTTTT. Protein: CASRPLWDRITGELFF.

This clonotype was seen a few times. V usage is TRBV7-8 and J usage is TRBJ2-7; the D gene could be TRBD1 or TRBD2 (5 bases each). The germline CDR1 and CDR2 sequences are SGHVS and FQNEAQ. The V end was cut by 3 bases, the J end by 0 bases, with 12 bases between. The CDR3 extends over 15 amino acids. CDR3 coding DNA: TGTGCCAGCAGCTTTTTAGGGACCCTCTCCTACGAGCAGTACTTC. It translates to CASSFLGTLSYEQYF.

At least ten counts were recorded for this clonotype. The genes are TRBV6-2 or TRBV6-3 and TRBJ2-2, with 7 bases aligning to TRBD1. The CDR3 is 18 amino acids. Trimming at V came to 4 bases and at J to 5 bases, leaving 16 bases not matched to a gene. Germline V gene data show CDR1 as MNHEY and CDR2 as SVGEGT. CDR3 in amino acids: CASSLRKDRRLTTGELFF. As DNA, the CDR3 is TGTGCCAGCAGTTTAAGGAAGGACAGGAGACTTACTACCGGGGAGCTGTTTTTT.

In its sample, this clonotype was seen a few times. This chain connects TRBV27 to TRBJ1-5; 10 bases line up with TRBD1. Germline CDR1 is MNHEY and CDR2 is SMNVEV (reference sequence). CDR3 size: 18 residues. The V and J ends lost 5 bases and 6 bases, in that order; junction bases with no gene match: 16. The CDR3 reads CASSPFAAGQGVGQPQHF. In nucleotides, the CDR3 is TGTGCCAGCAGTCCTTTCGCCGCAGGACAGGGGGTAGGTCAGCCCCAGCATTTT.

This clonotype appeared a few times. The gene calls are TRBV12-3 or TRBV12-4 and TRBJ2-3, with 9 bases that match TRBD1. The CDR3 is 18 amino acids. With 3 bases clipped from V and 3 bases from J, the junction kept 13 bases outside the gene matches. This CDR3 reads CASSFRDLGQGLTDTQYF. In DNA, the CDR3 is TGTGCCAGCAGTTTTAGGGATTTAGGACAGGGGTTAACAGATACGCAGTATTTT.

V gene TRBV20-1 combines with J gene TRBJ2-7; D gene unclear. There are 11 residues in the CDR3. The ends were cut back, 5 bases at V and 3 bases at J, with 8 bases in the middle. Looked up from germline, CDR1 is DFQATT and CDR2 is SNEGSKA (reference sequence). CDR3 loop: CSAQQDYEQYV. The CDR3 DNA is TGCAGTGCTCAACAAGACTACGAGCAGTACGTC.

This clonotype showed up just once. The V call is TRBV20-1, the J call TRBJ2-3, with 7 nucleotides matching TRBD1. The CDR3 loop spans 18 amino acids. The junction had 13 bases not matched to a gene; V was cut back by 0 bases and J by 1 base. CDR1 is DFQATT, CDR2 SNEGSKA, per germline (reference sequence). The CDR3 nucleotides are TGCAGTGCTAGAGATCGGGACAGTTCCCTAGGCGGCACAGATACGCAGTATTTT. It encodes CSARDRDSSLGGTDTQYF.

This clonotype has more than one count but fewer than ten. This chain uses TRBV20-1 with TRBJ2-1; no reliable D call. Germline V CDR1 and CDR2: DFQATT, SNEGSKA (reference sequence). Trimming pared 2 bases from V and 8 bases from J, leaving 7 bases between. The CDR3 sequence is 11 residues long. CDR3 in amino acids: CSARSGYEQFF. As DNA, the CDR3 is TGCAGTGCTAGATCCGGCTATGAGCAGTTCTTC.

In this sample, this clonotype turned up once. This chain uses TRBV6-5 with TRBJ2-1; 8 nucleotides line up with TRBD2. J gave up 7 bases and V 5 bases, and 10 bases lay outside the gene matches. Germline V gene lookup returns CDR1 MNHEY and CDR2 SVGAGI. This CDR3 contains 15 residues. CDR3 region: CASSPGTRAANEQFF. The DNA of the CDR3 is TGTGCCAGCAGTCCTGGGACTAGGGCTGCGAATGAGCAGTTCTTC.

This clonotype was picked up a small number of times. The rearrangement links TRBV6-2 or TRBV6-3 to TRBJ1-5; TRBD1 matches at 8 bases. The V gene's germline CDR1 is MNHEY and CDR2 SVGEGT. V was pared by 7 bases and J by 8 bases, with 16 bases of the junction left unmatched. The length of the CDR3 is 16 residues. CDR3 DNA sequence: TGTGCCAGCATCGGATTGGGGGTAGTGACAGGGGAGCCCCAGCATTTT. This translates into CASIGLGVVTGEPQHF.

The V gene is TRBV12-5, the J gene TRBJ2-5, with 8 positions matching TRBD1. J gave up 2 bases and V 1 base, and 9 bases lay outside the gene matches. The CDR3 spans 17 residues. Germline CDR1 LGHNT, CDR2 FRNRAP. The CDR3 sequence is CASGLAQTGDGQETQYF. As DNA, the CDR3 is TGTGCTAGTGGTTTGGCCCAGACAGGGGATGGACAAGAGACCCAGTACTTC.